This entry concerns a single T cell receptor beta chain. Its antigen is as yet unknown. Produced via immunoSEQ multiplex PCR; TCRdb's table is partial and in-frame only. The sample holds around 340,000 clones; approximately 86% are singletons and the top ten take about 10%. These data come from a study of Ad26.COV2.S vaccination and SARS-CoV-2 variants. For the study at large: Sample donor was a member of the COV1001 Ad26.COV2.S trial arm. Study-wide findings and caveats: The study found similar non-spike TCR breadth in vaccine and placebo recipients. Possible underestimation of total T cell responses by the TCR breadth and depth analyses was noted.

The CDR3 has 15 amino acids. The germline V gene encodes CDR1 SGHDN and CDR2 FVKESK. V lost 2 bases to trimming and J lost 5 bases; unmatched junction nucleotides: 5. Specified treatment: around 19 received Ad26.COV2.S at low or high dose, single or two shots; several received placebo; per-sample allocation not given. Sampling took place 63 days after the first vaccine or placebo injection. Aged 18-55 years, donor was enrolled in Boston in the early 2020s. This clonotype was obtained from a person between 18 and 65 years old who received the Ad26.COV2.S COVID-19 vaccine or a placebo. The rearrangement links TRBV14 to TRBJ2-3, with 9 bases matching TRBD2. The sample was peripheral blood, taken in a trial of Ad26.COV2.S vaccine versus placebo. CDR3 amino acids: CASSQWTSALDTQYF. The CDR3, as DNA: TGTGCCAGCAGCCAATGGACTAGCGCCTTAGATACGCAGTATTTT.